The T cell receptor (beta chain) described here comes from a study of T cell responses to AZD1222 COVID-19 vaccine. Regarding this clone: The antigen remains unidentified.

Study-level findings and limits: Following two doses of AZD1222, Spike-specific TCR breadth and depth rose. Most donors were white British, females outnumbered males, and clonal diversity was possibly underestimated. Reportedly, nearly half of unique spike TCRs recognized epitopes outside B.1.351/B.1.1.7 mutations. With dominance at 160-218 and 743-854, vaccine-associated CD4 TCRs spanned spike.

The data were produced by immunoSEQ multiplex PCR, yet TCRdb's version contains in-frame clones alone and is incomplete. The sample shows 200,000 or so clones, almost 90% of them seen only once. The CDR3 covers 14 residues. Trimming shortened V by 0 bases and J by 12 bases, and 18 bases separated the two germline ends. Looked up from germline, CDR1 is SGHDT and CDR2 is YYEEEE. Sequencing used peripheral blood, obtained on day 0 of AZD1222 vaccination. The chain joins TRBV5-6 to TRBJ1-2, with a weak D call TRBD1 (5 bases). This TCR derives from an adult in good health. CDR3 amino acids: CASSLVAGSRVDTF. CDR3 nucleotide sequence: TGTGCCAGCAGCTTGGTTGCAGGGTCCCGAGTCGACACCTTC.